These T cell receptor beta chains were read from a single sample in a study of immune heterogeneity within non-small cell lung tumors. TCRdb re-called the multiplex PCR reads with MiXCR, one entry per CDR3 protein. The data contain approximately 11,000 distinct CDR3 sequences, 25% to 30% of them singletons. The specimen was lung tumor tissue. The receptors derive from a woman aged 55-70 years with non-small cell lung cancer. Each CDR3 is given with its conserved first and last residue. A D gene is named only where the DNA matches it firmly. A clone size is listed for some rows: how often the clone was seen (once, few, many), or a class if it is expanded.

J gene	V gene	CDR3 length	D gene	clone size	CDR3 DNA	CDR3 protein
TRBJ2-1	TRBV11-3	16	-	-	TGTGCCAGCAGCCGCCGCCTAGGGGGGGGCGGGGATGAGCAGTTCTTC	CASSRRLGGGGDEQFF
TRBJ2-1	TRBV20-1	14	TRBD2	few	TGCAGTGCTAGAGATAGGGGCGGGGGGCGTGAGCAGTTCTTC	CSARDRGGGREQFF
TRBJ1-2	TRBV28	11	-	medium-sized	TGTGCCAGCAGTACGAAACAGGGTCACACCTTC	CASSTKQGHTF
TRBJ2-3	TRBV9	13	-	few	TGTGCCAGCAGCGGCCCCAGAGTCGATACGCAGTATTTT	CASSGPRVDTQYF
TRBJ2-1	TRBV15	16	-	-	TGTGCCACCAGCAGCTTAGGGCATGCAGGGAGTAATGAGCAGTTCTTC	CATSSLGHAGSNEQFF
TRBJ1-2	TRBV28	15	-	medium-sized	TGTGCCAGCAGCGTTGGAGGTGGGGACATCGGTGGCTACACCTTC	CASSVGGGDIGGYTF
TRBJ2-7	TRBV20-1	12	-	medium-sized	TGCAGTGCTAGGCGGAGGGACTACGAGCAGTACTTC	CSARRRDYEQYF
TRBJ2-1	TRBV2	15	-	few	TGTGCCAGCCCCAGGGGGCGGGAGGACTCGTCTGAGCAGTTCTTC	CASPRGREDSSEQFF
TRBJ2-7	TRBV20-1	13	-	-	TGCAGTGCTAGAGATCGCAGGGGCTACGAGCAGTACTTC	CSARDRRGYEQYF
TRBJ2-1	TRBV6-5	16	-	-	TGTGCCAGCAGTTACTCGATCTTAGGCCGCTACAATGAGCATTTCTTC	CASSYSILGRYNEHFF
TRBJ1-1	TRBV20-1	15	-	medium-sized	TGCAGTGCTAGAGATTTGCCAGCTCCGAACACTGAAGCTTTCTTT	CSARDLPAPNTEAFF
TRBJ2-1	TRBV9	16	TRBD2	few	TGTGCCAGCAGCGTAAATTTCCTAGCGGGAGAAGGTGAGCAGTTCTTC	CASSVNFLAGEGEQFF
TRBJ2-1	TRBV6-5	17	TRBD1	few	TGTGCCAGCAGTTACTTGGGGACAGGGGTGGTGATCAATGAGCAGTTCTTC	CASSYLGTGVVINEQFF
TRBJ2-1	TRBV19	13	-	many	TGTGCCAGTAGCGGACGATCCTACAATGAGCAGTTCTTC	CASSGRSYNEQFF
TRBJ2-1	TRBV2	15	TRBD2	many	TGTGCCAGCAGACAAGGACTAGCGGGAGCCAATGAGCAGTTCTTC	CASRQGLAGANEQFF
TRBJ2-1	TRBV15	18	TRBD1	-	TGTGCCACCAGCAGAGCCCTCCTGAGGGACAGCGAGTACAATGAGCAGTTCTTC	CATSRALLRDSEYNEQFF
TRBJ2-1	TRBV5-1	13	TRBD1	medium-sized	TGCGCCAGCAGCCACGGGACAGTCAATGAGCAGTTCTTC	CASSHGTVNEQFF
TRBJ2-5	TRBV18	14	-	-	TGTGCCAGCTCACTAAAGGGCGACCAAGAGACCCAGTACTTC	CASSLKGDQETQYF
TRBJ2-5	TRBV24-1	18	-	few	TGTGCCACCAGTGATTTCCGGCGCCAGGGTGGGGGTGAGGAGACCCAGTACTTC	CATSDFRRQGGGEETQYF
TRBJ2-1	TRBV20-1	16	-	-	TGCTGTGCTAGAGATCGGAGGGCCGAGGCCTACAATGAGCAGTTCTTT	CCARDRRAEAYNEQFF
TRBJ2-2	TRBV13	13	-	once	TGTGCCAGCAGCTTCAGAGGGTACGGGGAGCTGTTTTTT	CASSFRGYGELFF
TRBJ1-1	TRBV5-1	15	TRBD1	-	TGCGCCAGCAGCTCTAGACAGGGGGCGTACACTGAAGCTTTCTTT	CASSSRQGAYTEAFF
TRBJ2-1	TRBV7-3	14	TRBD2	many	TGTGCCAGCAGCGAAGCGGGAGGGCCGGGTGAGCAGTTCTTC	CASSEAGGPGEQFF
TRBJ1-5	TRBV10-3	13	-	medium-sized	TGTGCCATCAGGGGACGAGGGGATCAGCCCCAGCATTTT	CAIRGRGDQPQHF
TRBJ2-7	TRBV7-2	15	TRBD1	many	TGTGCCAGCAACCGAATCGGGACAGGGTCCTACGAGCAGTACTTC	CASNRIGTGSYEQYF
TRBJ2-7	TRBV18	14	TRBD1	-	TGTGCCAGCTCACCACGGACAGGTCTTTACGAGCAGTACTTC	CASSPRTGLYEQYF
TRBJ2-3	TRBV5-4	16	TRBD2	-	TGTGCCAGCAGCTTGGGCGGGAGGGCTAGTACAGATACGCAGTATTTT	CASSLGGRASTDTQYF
TRBJ1-1	TRBV5-6	14	-	-	TGTGCCAGCAGCTTGTCGGACAGGAACACTGAAGCTTTCTTT	CASSLSDRNTEAFF
TRBJ2-7	TRBV27	14	-	-	TGTGCCAGCAGCCGCCGGGACCCTCCCCACGAGCAGTACTTC	CASSRRDPPHEQYF
TRBJ2-5	TRBV20-1	15	TRBD2	-	TGCAGTGCTAGAGCCGGGACTAGCGGCCAAGAGACCCAGTACTTC	CSARAGTSGQETQYF
TRBJ2-3	TRBV7-9	16	TRBD2	many	TGTGCCAGCAGCTCTAGCGGGAGAACGGACGTAGATACGCAGTATTTT	CASSSSGRTDVDTQYF
TRBJ2-1	TRBV15	15	-	many	TGTGCCACCAGCAGCCCGTGGGGGGTACCTTATGAGCAGTTCTTC	CATSSPWGVPYEQFF
TRBJ2-2	TRBV5-1	15	-	-	TGCGCCAGCAAGACGGAGGGGTCAAACACCGGGGAGCTGTTTTTT	CASKTEGSNTGELFF
TRBJ1-1	TRBV19	13	TRBD1	once	TGTGCCAGTAGCGACAGGGCCGGGACTGAAGCTTTCTTT	CASSDRAGTEAFF
TRBJ2-3	TRBV5-1	17	-	-	TGCGCCGGCAGACACGGGACTAGGGGGCTTGGTTTGGATACGCAGTATTTT	CAGRHGTRGLGLDTQYF
TRBJ1-5	TRBV24-1	16	-	many	TGTGCCACCAGTGATTCTGCAGGGGCTAGCAATCAGCCCCAGCATTTT	CATSDSAGASNQPQHF
TRBJ1-1	TRBV20-1	14	-	medium-sized	TGCAGTGCTTTACAGGATCCATCGAACACTGAAGCTTTCTTT	CSALQDPSNTEAFF
TRBJ2-2	TRBV6-2/TRBV6-3	15	-	medium-sized	TGTGCCAGCAGTCTCCAGGGCCAGAACACCGGGGAGCTGTTTTTT	CASSLQGQNTGELFF
TRBJ1-6	TRBV30	13	-	medium-sized	TGTGCCTGGAGTATGGGGTTTGATTCACCCCTCCACTTT	CAWSMGFDSPLHF
TRBJ2-7	TRBV6-2/TRBV6-3	13	TRBD2	-	TGTGCCAGCAGACCCGGGAGGGCGTACGAGCAGTACTTC	CASRPGRAYEQYF
TRBJ2-1	TRBV6-2/TRBV6-3	15	TRBD2	medium-sized	TGTGCCAGCAGTGACCTAGCGGGAGGAGGCAATGAGCAGTTCTTC	CASSDLAGGGNEQFF
TRBJ1-1	TRBV20-1	13	-	many	TGCAGTGCTAGCGAACAGCTGAACACTGAAGCTTTCTTT	CSASEQLNTEAFF
TRBJ2-1	TRBV5-1	11	-	medium-sized	TGCGCCAGCTCAGACTTGGGCGAGCAGTTCTTC	CASSDLGEQFF
TRBJ2-2	TRBV19	15	-	-	TGTGCCAGTAAGGAGACAGGGAGGGGAATCGGGGGGCTGTTTTTT	CASKETGRGIGGLFF
TRBJ2-1	TRBV27	15	TRBD1	many	TGTGCCAGCAGAGACAGGGGCCACATTAACAATGAGCAGTTCTTC	CASRDRGHINNEQFF
TRBJ1-2	TRBV15	14	-	-	TGTGCCACCAGCAGCTACGGAGGGAGCTATGGCTACACCTTC	CATSSYGGSYGYTF
TRBJ2-5	TRBV6-1	15	-	medium-sized	TGTGCCAGCAGGAGGGACCATAACCTCCAAGAGACCCAGTACTTC	CASRRDHNLQETQYF